The 10 T cell receptor beta chains reported below all come from one sample, sequenced in a study of T cell responses to AZD1222 COVID-19 vaccine. Assay: immunoSEQ multiplex PCR; the TCRdb copy retains only in-frame clones and omits some. The profile shows some 84,000 clones, approximately 90% of them singletons. The source was peripheral blood, collected 28 days after the second AZD1222 dose. These TCRs come from an adult who received the AZD1222 COVID-19 vaccine.

V and J are TRBV5-1 and TRBJ1-3; D unclear. Trimming cost V 2 bases and J 0 bases, with 6 bases left between them. Germline values: CDR1 SGHRS, CDR2 YFSETQ. The CDR3 covers 14 residues. CDR3 residues: CASSLQSSGNTIYF. In nucleotides, the CDR3 is TGCGCCAGCAGCTTACAAAGCTCTGGAAACACCATATATTTT.

The J gene is TRBJ1-3, the V gene TRBV13; D is uncertain. V was shortened by 1 base and J by 0 bases, with 13 bases between the two germline ends. The CDR3 consists of 17 residues. Per the germline V gene, CDR1 is PRHDT and CDR2 is FYEKMQ (reference sequence). In DNA, the CDR3 is TGTGCCAGCAGCTTAGCCGTAGGCCGGTTCTCTGGAAACACCATATATTTT. The encoded protein is CASSLAVGRFSGNTIYF. Using reference TRBV13 and TRBJ1-3 for the parts outside the CDR3, the full variable domain is AAGVIQSPRHLIKEKRETATLKCYPIPRHDTVYWYQQGPGQDPQFLISFYEKMQSDKGSIPDRFSAQQFSDYHSELNMSSLELGDSALYFCASSLAVGRFSGNTIYFGEGSWLTVV.

The chain employs TRBV7-9 and TRBJ2-7; D unclear. Germline V gives CDR1 SEHNR, CDR2 FQNEAQ (reference sequence). Trimming took off 5 bases at V and 1 base at J, with 6 bases between the two ends. The CDR3 is 12 amino acids. In DNA, the CDR3 is TGTGCCAGCAGCCGGGCGTCCTACGAGCAGTACTTC. Translated: CASSRASYEQYF.

This clone has a single count. The chain uses TRBV7-2 and TRBJ1-2; unclear D gene. Germline-derived CDR1 and CDR2 are SGHTA and FQGNSA. The CDR3 has 15 amino acids. V was cut by 8 bases and J by 2 bases, with 18 bases left in between. The CDR3 here is CASQTYLGPNYGYTF. In DNA form, the CDR3 reads TGTGCCAGCCAAACCTACTTAGGCCCCAACTATGGCTACACCTTC. Based on the CDR3 plus reference TRBV7-2 and TRBJ1-2, the full variable domain is GAGVSQSPSNKVTEKGKDVELRCDPISGHTALYWYRQSLGQGLEFLIYFQGNSAPDKSGLPSDRFSAERTGGSVSTLTIQRTQQEDSAVYLCASQTYLGPNYGYTFGSGTRLTVV.

For this clone: One end of the junction is discordant with germline, which a read error may explain. This sequence joins TRBV30 and TRBJ2-4; 10 bases are shared with TRBD2. The V gene's germline CDR1 is GTSNPN and CDR2 SVGIG (reference sequence). CDR3 size: 16 residues. CDR3 nucleotide sequence: TGTGCCTGGAGTGGTTCCAGCGGGGGGGCCAGAAACATTCAGTACTTC. Its protein is CAWSGSSGGARNIQYF.

The V call is TRBV28, the J call TRBJ2-7; tentatively, D is TRBD2 (6 bases). Germline V gene sequence: CDR1 MDHEN, CDR2 SYDVKM. The length of the CDR3 is 13 residues. V lost 11 bases and J lost 7, with 21 bases in between. The DNA for the CDR3 is TGTGCCCTACGGGGCAGGGAGGTAGGGGAGCAGTACTTC. It encodes CALRGREVGEQYF.

The chain employs TRBV6-1 and TRBJ1-4; D is unresolved. CDR3 size: 14 residues. CDR1 is MNHNS and CDR2 is SASEGT in the germline V gene. Between the trimmed V and J ends, which lost 5 bases and 3 bases, there was a span of 10 bases. CDR3 amino acids: CASSRLGANEKLFF. The CDR3 nucleotides are TGTGCCAGCAGTCGGTTGGGAGCTAATGAAAAACTGTTTTTT.

V and J are TRBV5-6 and TRBJ1-2; D is perhaps TRBD1 (5 bases). The CDR3 totals 16 residues. The germline gives CDR1 SGHDT, CDR2 YYEEEE. V shed 2 bases and J shed 0 bases, with 14 bases lying between them. CDR3 amino acids: CASSLRTTRANYGYTF. CDR3 coding DNA: TGTGCCAGCAGCTTAAGGACAACCCGTGCTAACTATGGCTACACCTTC.

V usage is TRBV18 and J usage is TRBJ2-7; TRBD2 matches at 11 bases. The V gene end was trimmed by 3 bases and the J gene end by 3 bases; junction bases not matched to a gene: 4. The CDR3 consists of 15 residues. Germline CDR1 reads KGHSH; CDR2 reads LQKENI. CDR3 DNA: TGTGCCAGCTCACCCATAGCGGGGGGGCACTACGAGCAGTACTTC. Protein: CASSPIAGGHYEQYF.

J is TRBJ2-7 and V is TRBV4-1, with 8 nucleotides matching TRBD2. The CDR3 is 15 amino acids. Germline CDR1 and CDR2: MGHRA and YSYEKL. V lost 3 bases and J lost 0; bases outside the gene matches: 4. CDR3 region: CASSQSRGVSYEQYF. CDR3 DNA sequence: TGCGCCAGCAGCCAGTCGCGGGGGGTCTCCTACGAGCAGTACTTC.